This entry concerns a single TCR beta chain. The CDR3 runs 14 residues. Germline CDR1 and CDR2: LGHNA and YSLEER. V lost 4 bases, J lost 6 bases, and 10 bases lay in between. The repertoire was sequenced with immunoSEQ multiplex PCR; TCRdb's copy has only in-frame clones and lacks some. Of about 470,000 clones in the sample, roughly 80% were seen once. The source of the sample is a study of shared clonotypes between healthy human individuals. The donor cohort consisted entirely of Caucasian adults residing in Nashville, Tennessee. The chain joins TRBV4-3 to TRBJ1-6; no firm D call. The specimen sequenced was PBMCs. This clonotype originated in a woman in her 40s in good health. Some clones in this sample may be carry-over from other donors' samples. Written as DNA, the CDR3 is TGCGCCAGCAGCCTGGACGGTGCTAATTCACCCCTCCACTTT. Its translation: CASSLDGANSPLHF.